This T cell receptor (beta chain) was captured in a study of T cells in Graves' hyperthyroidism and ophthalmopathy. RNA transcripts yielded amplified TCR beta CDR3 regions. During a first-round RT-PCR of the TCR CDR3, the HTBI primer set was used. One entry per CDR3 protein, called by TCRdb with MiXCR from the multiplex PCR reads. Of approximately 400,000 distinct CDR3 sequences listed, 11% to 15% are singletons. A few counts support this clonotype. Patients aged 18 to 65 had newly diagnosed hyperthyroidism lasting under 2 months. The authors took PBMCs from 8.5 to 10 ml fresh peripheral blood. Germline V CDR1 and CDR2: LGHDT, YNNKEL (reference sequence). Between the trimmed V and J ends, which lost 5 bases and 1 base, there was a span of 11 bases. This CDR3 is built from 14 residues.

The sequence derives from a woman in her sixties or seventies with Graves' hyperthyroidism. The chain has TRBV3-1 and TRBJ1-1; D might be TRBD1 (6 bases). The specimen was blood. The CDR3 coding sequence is TGTGCCAGCAGCTCCAGGGGAGGGAACACTGAAGCTTTCTTT. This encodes CASSSRGGNTEAFF.